A selection of T cell receptor beta chains follows, all from one sample in a study of blood T cell repertoires in COVID-19. Here immunoSEQ multiplex PCR was the method, and the copy in TCRdb shows in-frame clones only, minus some. The sample records some 330,000 clones, more than 75% being singletons. Sequencing used peripheral blood. The receptors were gathered from a woman in her forties or fifties with active or convalescent COVID-19. Both conserved end residues are part of each CDR3. D genes are given only for firm matches. Clone sizes are given selectively: once, few, many, or a class where the clone is expanded.

j_gene | v_gene | abundance | d_gene | CDR3nt | CDR3aa
TRBJ2-3 | TRBV27 | - | - | TGTGCCAGCAGTTTACTGGCTAGCCCAGATACGCAGTATTTT | CASSLLASPDTQYF
TRBJ1-2 | TRBV21-1 | - | - | TGTGCCAGCAGCATTACCGGGACACTTAATGGCTACACCTTC | CASSITGTLNGYTF
TRBJ2-5 | TRBV18 | - | TRBD2 | TGTGCCAGCTCACCGACTAGCGGGGGGACTAAGACCCAGTACTTC | CASSPTSGGTKTQYF
TRBJ2-2 | TRBV4-2 | few | - | TGTGCCAGCAGCCAAGTTTTATCCGGGGAGCTGTTTTTT | CASSQVLSGELFF
TRBJ2-3 | TRBV6-1 | - | TRBD2 | TGTGCCAGCAGTGAAGAGCGGCGGGGGGGCACAAATACGCAGTATTTT | CASSEERRGGTNTQYF
TRBJ2-7 | TRBV7-9 | - | TRBD1 | TGTGCCAGCAGCTCCGACAGGGTCTCCTACGAGCAGTACTTC | CASSSDRVSYEQYF
TRBJ2-7 | TRBV7-2 | - | - | TGTGCCAGCAGCTTAGCGCTCCAGGGGCGGATTTACGAGCAGTACTTC | CASSLALQGRIYEQYF
TRBJ1-2 | TRBV6-2/TRBV6-3 | - | TRBD1 | TGTGCCAGCAGCTTACTCGGACAGGTTATTTGGGGCTACACCTTC | CASSLLGQVIWGYTF
TRBJ1-3 | TRBV10-3 | - | TRBD1 | TGTGCCATCAGTGAGTCGGGGAAGGGGGCCGGTGGAAACACCATATATTTT | CAISESGKGAGGNTIYF
TRBJ2-1 | TRBV10-3 | - | - | TGTGCCATCAGCGATTTCCGGGATGAGCAGTTCTTC | CAISDFRDEQFF
TRBJ1-2 | TRBV30 | few | - | TGTGCCTTCGACTTATCCGGCTATGGCTACACCTTC | CAFDLSGYGYTF
TRBJ2-2 | TRBV3-1/TRBV3-2 | once | - | TGTGCCAGCAGCCAAGAGTCGCCCAGGGGTAACACCGGGGAGCTGTTTTTT | CASSQESPRGNTGELFF
TRBJ1-4 | TRBV27 | once | - | TGTGCCAGCAGTCGGCGGGAGGGTAGGTCAAATGAAAAACTGTTTTTT | CASSRREGRSNEKLFF
TRBJ2-7 | TRBV6-2/TRBV6-3 | - | - | TGTGCCAGCAGCCAACAGGGCTACGAGCAGTACTTC | CASSQQGYEQYF
TRBJ1-1 | TRBV27 | - | - | TGTGCCAGCAGTTTGGACTTCCTGAACACTGAAGCTTTCTTT | CASSLDFLNTEAFF
TRBJ1-1 | TRBV5-1 | - | TRBD1 | TGCGCCAGCAGCTCAAGGACAGGGGGCGAACCTTTCTTT | CASSSRTGGEPFF
TRBJ1-2 | TRBV27 | - | TRBD1 | TGTGCCAGCAGTTACGTACAGGGGCCTCTCTATGGCTACACCTTC | CASSYVQGPLYGYTF
TRBJ2-3 | TRBV3-1/TRBV3-2 | - | TRBD2 | TGTGCCAGCAGCCAAGCGGGACTAGCGGGAGGGAGTAGGACAGATACGCAGTATTTT | CASSQAGLAGGSRTDTQYF
TRBJ2-3 | TRBV24-1 | once | TRBD2 | TGTGCCACCAGTGATCCGGGACTAGAAACCACAGATACGCAGTATTTT | CATSDPGLETTDTQYF
TRBJ2-3 | TRBV4-2 | - | TRBD2 | TGTGCCAGCAGCCAAGGCCGACTAGCGGGAGGAGGACGAGATACGCAGTATTTT | CASSQGRLAGGGRDTQYF
TRBJ1-3 | TRBV28 | few | TRBD1 | TGTGCCAGCAGAGGGGTCCGGGACAGCCTTCGGGGCACCATATATTTT | CASRGVRDSLRGTIYF
TRBJ1-1 | TRBV5-5 | - | TRBD1 | TGTGCCAGCAGCTTGCGTTACAGGGGAGAGACTGAAGCTTTCTTT | CASSLRYRGETEAFF
TRBJ2-3 | TRBV20-1 | - | - | TGCAGTGTTATAGAGGGGAGACCGCAGTATTTT | CSVIEGRPQYF
TRBJ1-2 | TRBV27 | - | - | TGTGCCAGCAGAAGGCAGGGGAAAGGAGATCGTGGCTACACCTTC | CASRRQGKGDRGYTF
TRBJ1-6 | TRBV7-6 | - | - | TGTGCCAGCGGACAGCCTAATTCACCCCTCCACTTT | CASGQPNSPLHF
TRBJ1-1 | TRBV2 | - | - | TGTGCCAGCAGGGTCGGGAACACTGAAGCTTTCTTT | CASRVGNTEAFF
TRBJ2-5 | TRBV9 | - | TRBD1 | TGTGCCAGCAACAGACAGGGTCAAGAGACCCAGTACTTC | CASNRQGQETQYF
TRBJ2-1 | TRBV27 | - | - | TGTGCCACCGCTTCGAGAGGGAGGAACGATGAGCAGTTCTTC | CATASRGRNDEQFF
TRBJ2-7 | TRBV2 | - | TRBD1 | TGTGCCAGCTTGGGACAGATTTACTCGGAGGCCTACGAGCAGTACTTC | CASLGQIYSEAYEQYF
TRBJ1-5 | TRBV24-1 | - | TRBD1 | TGTGCCACCCAGGGGGCGAGCAATCAGCCCCAGCATTTT | CATQGASNQPQHF
TRBJ2-7 | TRBV4-1 | - | TRBD2 | TGCGCCAGCAGCCACTCTAGCGGGACCTACTCCTACGAGCAGTACTTC | CASSHSSGTYSYEQYF
TRBJ1-4 | TRBV9 | - | TRBD1 | TGTGCCAGCAGCGGGGGGACAGGGCATAATGAAAAACTGTTTTTT | CASSGGTGHNEKLFF
TRBJ1-5 | TRBV9 | - | - | TGTGCCAGCAGCGTACCGGAGGGCAATCAGCCCCAGCATTTT | CASSVPEGNQPQHF
TRBJ2-2 | TRBV5-1 | - | - | TGCGCCAGCAGCTTGTTGCCAGGGGAGGGGACCGGGGAGCTGTTTTTT | CASSLLPGEGTGELFF
TRBJ1-2 | TRBV2 | - | - | TGTGCCAGCAGTGCGCGCTTCAGGGGTCATGGCTACACCTTC | CASSARFRGHGYTF
TRBJ2-2 | TRBV2 | few | TRBD1 | TGTGCCTCCTACCGAGCGAACAGACGGGGACAGCTCCCCGGGGAGCTGTTTTTT | CASYRANRRGQLPGELFF
TRBJ1-4 | TRBV25-1 | - | TRBD1 | TGTGCCAGCAGTGGAGGGGGCGGTGGAGGAGAAAAACTGTTTTTT | CASSGGGGGGEKLFF
TRBJ2-7 | TRBV3-1/TRBV3-2 | - | TRBD2 | TGTGCCAGCAGCCAAACCTCCGGGACTAGCGGTTACGAGCAGTACTTC | CASSQTSGTSGYEQYF
TRBJ1-3 | TRBV19 | once | - | TGTGCCAGTAGTCCGTCAGGGTATTCTGGAAACACCATATATTTT | CASSPSGYSGNTIYF
TRBJ2-1 | TRBV6-2/TRBV6-3 | - | TRBD2 | TGTGCCAGCAGTTTCATAGCGGGGGACTACAATGAGCAGTTCTTC | CASSFIAGDYNEQFF
TRBJ2-7 | TRBV11-2 | - | TRBD1 | TGTGCCAGCAGCTTAGATCCGACAGGGGCGGTTTACGAGCAGTACTTC | CASSLDPTGAVYEQYF
TRBJ1-2 | TRBV16 | - | - | TGTGCCAGCAGCCTTTCCGGTGGCTACACCTTC | CASSLSGGYTF
TRBJ1-1 | TRBV18 | - | - | TGTGCCAGCTCACCAGGCGGGACGGGAGGTGAAGCTTTCTTT | CASSPGGTGGEAFF
TRBJ1-2 | TRBV20-1 | once | - | TGCAGTGCTAGTCCCCCGGGGGGGCGAGGCTACACCTTC | CSASPPGGRGYTF
TRBJ2-7 | TRBV3-1/TRBV3-2 | - | - | TGTGCCAGCAGCCAAGCGGGGAACAAGCAGTACTTC | CASSQAGNKQYF
TRBJ1-1 | TRBV10-3 | - | - | TGTGCCATCAAGGAGGCGGCTTTCTTT | CAIKEAAFF
TRBJ2-2 | TRBV18 | - | - | TGTGCCAGCCACAGGTATCGAGGCACCGGGGAGCTGTTTTTT | CASHRYRGTGELFF
TRBJ1-5 | TRBV2 | - | TRBD1 | TGTGCCAGCAGTGAAGGTGGGACAGTCAGGGTGCCCCAGCATTTT | CASSEGGTVRVPQHF
TRBJ2-5 | TRBV13 | once | - | TGTGCCAGCAGCCCGCGGACGGACAACCAAGAGACCCAGTACTTC | CASSPRTDNQETQYF
TRBJ2-3 | TRBV27 | - | - | TGTGCCAGCAGTTACCACGGACAGGGAGGGTACACAGATACGCAGTATTTT | CASSYHGQGGYTDTQYF
TRBJ2-7 | TRBV5-1 | - | TRBD1 | TGCGCCAGCAGCTTGGGGGACAGGGAAGACGAGCAGTACTTC | CASSLGDREDEQYF
TRBJ1-1 | TRBV11-3 | - | TRBD1 | TGTGCCAGCAGCTTAGAGTCAGGGGGAAGGACTGAAGCTTTCTTT | CASSLESGGRTEAFF